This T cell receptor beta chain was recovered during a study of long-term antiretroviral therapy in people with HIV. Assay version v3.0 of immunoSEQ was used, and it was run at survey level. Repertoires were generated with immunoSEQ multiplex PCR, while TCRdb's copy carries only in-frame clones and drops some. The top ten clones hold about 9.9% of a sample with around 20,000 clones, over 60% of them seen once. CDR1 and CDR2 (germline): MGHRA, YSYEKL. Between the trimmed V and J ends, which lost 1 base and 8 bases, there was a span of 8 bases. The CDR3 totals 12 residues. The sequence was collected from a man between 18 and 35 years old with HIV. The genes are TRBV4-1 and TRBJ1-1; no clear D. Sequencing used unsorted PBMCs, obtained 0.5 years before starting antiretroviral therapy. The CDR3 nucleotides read TGCGCCAGCAGCCAAGTTCGGGCGGAAGCTTTCTTT. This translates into CASSQVRAEAFF.